The TCR beta chain described here comes from a study of blood T cell repertoires in COVID-19 (dated by TCRdb to the early 2020s). About the full investigation: Collaborator samples came from the United States, Italy and Spain and covered acute and convalescent phases of COVID-19. Where HLA class I and class II types were available, the types were taken from metadata supplied by the sample provider, not from assay-based typing. Nearly every sample came with metadata listing a de-identified subject ID, COVID-19 status, age in years and sex. The repertoires were released in a freely available public database meant as a resource for research on the immune response to SARS-CoV-2. Samples came from the ongoing ImmuneRACE study (first 160 participants) plus 1,254 subjects from 6 global collaborators. Subjects who had been exposed to COVID-19, were actively infected with it, or had recovered from it provided the deeply sampled blood TCRbeta repertoires that made up the dataset. The prospective study material was composed of cDNA or gDNA derived from T cells, B-cell-depleted T cells, or PBMCs. The investigation overall reported the following: Clinical and demographic metadata were provided uncurated, with the amount varying by source and participant.

About this clone itself: The antigen it binds to is not known. It has no much larger one-base neighbor in the sample; base qualities were not kept.

TCRbeta CDR3 regions were amplified from genomic DNA using the immunoSEQ Assay, a bias-controlled multiplex PCR. The paper's data handling went like this. Within the assay, amplification of reference gene primers was used to estimate how many nucleated cells each sample contained. To quantify the absolute abundance of each unique TCRbeta CDR3 rearrangement, sequence reads were collapsed and filtered. For each sample, productive Simpson clonality was calculated by taking the square root of Simpson's diversity index across productive rearrangements. Not all clones reach the TCRdb copy of this immuneACCESS table, which keeps in-frame sequences only. Checked studies attribute under half of the gap to unresolved V genes and leave the rest unexplained. The DNA gave D and trimming, while V, J and clone size come from that table. The sample contains roughly 70,000 clones, roughly 88% of them found a single time. About 2.9% of the sample is held by the ten biggest clonotypes.

The collaborating institutions used their own protocols to collect whole blood in K2EDTA tubes. For TCRbeta analysis, collaborator samples were shipped as frozen whole blood, as isolated PBMCs, or as DNA extracted from either sample type. The germline V gene supplies CDR1 SGHDN and CDR2 FVKESK. V loses 4 bases at its end and J loses 6 bases; junction bases beyond the gene matches: 4. The CDR3 starts with the cysteine, ends with the phenylalanine, and has 13 residues. Just the 39-base CDR3 DNA is kept, in frame starting at base 1. The chain is assembled from TRBV14 and TRBJ2-7; TRBD1 agrees with 9 junctional bases. The origin of this receptor is a man in his 70s with active or convalescent COVID-19. The sequencing input was peripheral blood. The CDR3 here reads CASSLTGGGEQYF. The DNA reads TGTGCCAGCAGCCTGACAGGGGGTGGCGAGCAGTACTTC. The CDR3, completed at both ends by the reference TRBV14 and TRBJ2-7 genes, gives the full variable domain EAGVTQFPSHSVIEKGQTVTLRCDPISGHDNLYWYRRVMGKEIKFLLHFVKESKQDESGMPNNRFLAERTGGTYSTLKVQPAELEDSGVYFCASSLTGGGEQYFGPGTRLTVT.